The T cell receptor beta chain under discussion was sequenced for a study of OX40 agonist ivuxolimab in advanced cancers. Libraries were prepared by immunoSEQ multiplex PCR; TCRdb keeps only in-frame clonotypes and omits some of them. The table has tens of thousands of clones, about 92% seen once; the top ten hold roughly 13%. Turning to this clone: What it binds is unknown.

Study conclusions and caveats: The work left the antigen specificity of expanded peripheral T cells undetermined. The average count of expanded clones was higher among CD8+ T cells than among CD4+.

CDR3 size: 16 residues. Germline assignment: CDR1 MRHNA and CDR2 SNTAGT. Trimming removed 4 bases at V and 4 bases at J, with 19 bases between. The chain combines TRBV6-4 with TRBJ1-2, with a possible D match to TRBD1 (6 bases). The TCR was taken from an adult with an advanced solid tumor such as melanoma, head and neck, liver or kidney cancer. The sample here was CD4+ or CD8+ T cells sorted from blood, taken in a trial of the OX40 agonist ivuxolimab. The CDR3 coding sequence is TGTGCCAGCAGTGCCAACCCCACAGGGTCCCCCTATGGCTACACCTTC. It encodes CASSANPTGSPYGYTF.